This TCR beta chain was found in a study of blood T cell repertoires in COVID-19. Looked up from germline, CDR1 is SGHAT and CDR2 is FQNNGV. The CDR3 spans 16 residues. V was clipped by 5 bases and J by 5 bases, with 21 bases between them. Clones were sequenced by immunoSEQ multiplex PCR, and TCRdb holds only the in-frame ones, with some missing. The table shows about 140,000 clones, with 70% to 85% occurring only once. The sample taken for sequencing was peripheral blood. The chain links TRBV11-2 to TRBJ2-5, with D possibly being TRBD2 (6 bases). This clonotype originated in a man between 60 and 75 years old with acute or convalescent COVID-19. CDR3 region: CASSGRSGAPGETQYF. The CDR3 DNA follows: TGTGCCAGCAGCGGCCGTTCGGGAGCCCCGGGGGAGACCCAGTACTTC.